Listed below are T cell receptor beta chains from one sample, sequenced in a study of cytomegalovirus exposure and HLA in healthy donors. Sequenced by immunoSEQ multiplex PCR; TCRdb stores in-frame clones only, minus some. The table records 210,000 or so clones, less than 80% of them present only once. The sequencing sample was made of PBMCs. These TCRs come from a girl between 2 and 10 years old in good health and CMV-seronegative. Each CDR3 is given with its conserved first and last residue. Each record gives: clone size, J gene, V gene, D gene, CDR3 protein, CDR3 DNA. A D gene is named only where the DNA matches it firmly. Rows give clone size only sometimes, using once, few, many, or a class for an expanded clone.

abundance: NA
j_gene: TRBJ2-3
v_gene: TRBV7-6
d_gene: TRBD1
CDR3aa: CASSSPGQSTDTQYF
CDR3nt: TGTGCCAGCAGCTCCCCGGGACAGTCCACAGATACGCAGTATTTT

abundance: NA
j_gene: TRBJ2-3
v_gene: TRBV2
d_gene: NA
CDR3aa: CASKSMRESPDTQYF
CDR3nt: TGTGCCAGCAAGTCTATGAGAGAAAGTCCAGATACGCAGTATTTT

abundance: NA
j_gene: TRBJ2-7
v_gene: TRBV11-2
d_gene: NA
CDR3aa: CASSLALEQYF
CDR3nt: TGTGCCAGCAGCTTAGCTCTCGAGCAGTACTTC

abundance: NA
j_gene: TRBJ1-2
v_gene: TRBV29-1
d_gene: TRBD1
CDR3aa: CSVDEEGQGIHTF
CDR3nt: TGCAGCGTTGATGAGGAGGGACAGGGCATTCACACCTTC

abundance: few
j_gene: TRBJ1-3
v_gene: TRBV5-1
d_gene: NA
CDR3aa: CASSSGGTQYF
CDR3nt: TGCGCCAGCAGCAGTGGCGGGACCCAATATTTT

abundance: once
j_gene: TRBJ2-3
v_gene: TRBV5-4
d_gene: TRBD2
CDR3aa: CASSLVAGGNTDTQYF
CDR3nt: TGTGCCAGCAGCTTGGTTGCGGGGGGAAACACAGATACGCAGTATTTT

abundance: NA
j_gene: TRBJ2-3
v_gene: TRBV11-3
d_gene: NA
CDR3aa: CASSLRDKDTQYF
CDR3nt: TGTGCCAGCAGCTTACGGGACAAAGATACGCAGTATTTT

abundance: once
j_gene: TRBJ2-5
v_gene: TRBV5-6
d_gene: NA
CDR3aa: CASSLMLGSQETQYF
CDR3nt: TGTGCCAGCAGCTTGATGCTGGGCAGCCAAGAGACCCAGTACTTC

abundance: few
j_gene: TRBJ1-4
v_gene: TRBV10-3
d_gene: NA
CDR3aa: CAIRTGNNEKLFF
CDR3nt: TGTGCCATCCGAACCGGGAACAATGAAAAACTGTTTTTT

abundance: NA
j_gene: TRBJ1-1
v_gene: TRBV5-1
d_gene: TRBD1
CDR3aa: CASGQGEGDTEAFF
CDR3nt: TGCGCCAGCGGACAGGGGGAGGGTGACACTGAAGCTTTCTTT

abundance: NA
j_gene: TRBJ2-5
v_gene: TRBV5-4
d_gene: TRBD2
CDR3aa: CASSLYRGGQETQYF
CDR3nt: TGTGCCAGCAGCTTGTATCGGGGGGGCCAAGAGACCCAGTACTTC

abundance: NA
j_gene: TRBJ1-1
v_gene: TRBV25-1
d_gene: NA
CDR3aa: CASSTLTEAFF
CDR3nt: TGTGCCAGCAGTACTTTGACTGAAGCTTTCTTT

abundance: NA
j_gene: TRBJ2-1
v_gene: TRBV15
d_gene: TRBD1
CDR3aa: CATSRDRQGTFF
CDR3nt: TGTGCCACCAGCAGAGATCGACAGGGCACGTTCTTC

abundance: NA
j_gene: TRBJ1-2
v_gene: TRBV19
d_gene: TRBD1
CDR3aa: CASNGPGGDLDGYTF
CDR3nt: TGTGCCAGTAATGGGCCAGGGGGAGATCTAGATGGCTACACCTTC

abundance: NA
j_gene: TRBJ1-2
v_gene: TRBV5-1
d_gene: NA
CDR3aa: CASSPSTAIYGYTF
CDR3nt: TGCGCCAGCAGCCCATCGACAGCGATCTATGGCTACACCTTC

abundance: few
j_gene: TRBJ1-6
v_gene: TRBV6-1
d_gene: NA
CDR3aa: CASSTDTYNSPLHF
CDR3nt: TGTGCCAGCTCAACGGACACCTATAATTCACCCCTCCACTTT

abundance: NA
j_gene: TRBJ1-2
v_gene: TRBV5-4
d_gene: NA
CDR3aa: CASSLRGLDDYGYTF
CDR3nt: TGTGCCAGCAGCTTGAGGGGATTGGATGACTATGGCTACACCTTC

abundance: NA
j_gene: TRBJ2-1
v_gene: TRBV9
d_gene: TRBD1
CDR3aa: CASSFGSVDRGYNEQFF
CDR3nt: TGTGCCAGCAGCTTTGGCTCCGTGGACAGGGGATACAATGAGCAGTTCTTC

abundance: NA
j_gene: TRBJ2-1
v_gene: TRBV11-1
d_gene: NA
CDR3aa: CASSFRARTYNEQFF
CDR3nt: TGTGCCAGCAGCTTCAGGGCCCGGACCTACAATGAGCAGTTCTTC